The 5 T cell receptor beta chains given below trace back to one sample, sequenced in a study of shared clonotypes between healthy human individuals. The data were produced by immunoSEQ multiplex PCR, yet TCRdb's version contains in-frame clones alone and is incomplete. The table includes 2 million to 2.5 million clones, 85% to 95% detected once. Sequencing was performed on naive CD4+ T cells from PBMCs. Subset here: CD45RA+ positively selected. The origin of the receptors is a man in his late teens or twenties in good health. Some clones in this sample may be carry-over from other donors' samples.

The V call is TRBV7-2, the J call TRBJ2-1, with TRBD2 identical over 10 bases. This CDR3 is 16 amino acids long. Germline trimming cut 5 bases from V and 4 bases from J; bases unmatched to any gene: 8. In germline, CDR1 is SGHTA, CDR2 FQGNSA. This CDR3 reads CASSPEGLAKYNEQFF. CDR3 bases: TGTGCCAGCAGCCCAGAGGGACTAGCGAAATACAATGAGCAGTTCTTC. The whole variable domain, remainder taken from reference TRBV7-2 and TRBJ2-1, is GAGVSQSPSNKVTEKGKDVELRCDPISGHTALYWYRQSLGQGLEFLIYFQGNSAPDKSGLPSDRFSAERTGGSVSTLTIQRTQQEDSAVYLCASSPEGLAKYNEQFFGPGTRLTVL.

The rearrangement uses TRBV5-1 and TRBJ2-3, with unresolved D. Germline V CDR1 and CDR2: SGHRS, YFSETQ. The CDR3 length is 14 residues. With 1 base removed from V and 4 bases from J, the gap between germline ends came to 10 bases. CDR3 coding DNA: TGCGCCAGCAGCTTGCTGCCTGGGCCAGATACGCAGTATTTT. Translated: CASSLLPGPDTQYF. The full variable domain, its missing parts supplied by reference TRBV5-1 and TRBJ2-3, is KAGVTQTPRYLIKTRGQQVTLSCSPISGHRSVSWYQQTPGQGLQFLFEYFSETQRNKGNFPGRFSGRQFSNSRSEMNVSTLELGDSALYLCASSLLPGPDTQYFGPGTRLTVL.

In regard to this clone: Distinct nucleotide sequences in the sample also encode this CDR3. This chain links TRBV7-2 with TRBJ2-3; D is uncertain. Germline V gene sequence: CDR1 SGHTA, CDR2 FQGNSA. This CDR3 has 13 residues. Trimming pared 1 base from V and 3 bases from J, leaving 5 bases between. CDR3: CASSLVRTDTQYF. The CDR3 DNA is TGTGCCAGCAGCTTAGTCAGGACAGATACGCAGTATTTT.

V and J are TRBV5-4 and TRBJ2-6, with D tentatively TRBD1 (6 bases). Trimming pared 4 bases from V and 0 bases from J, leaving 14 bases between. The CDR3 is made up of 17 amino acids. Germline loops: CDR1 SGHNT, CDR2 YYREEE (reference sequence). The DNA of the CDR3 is TGTGCCAGCAGCCGGCGGCAGGGGAGCTCTGGGGCCAACGTCCTGACTTTC. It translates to CASSRRQGSSGANVLTF. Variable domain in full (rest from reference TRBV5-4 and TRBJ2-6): ETGVTQSPTHLIKTRGQQVTLRCSSQSGHNTVSWYQQALGQGPQFIFQYYREEENGRGNFPPRFSGLQFPNYSSELNVNALELDDSALYLCASSRRQGSSGANVLTFGAGSRLTVL.

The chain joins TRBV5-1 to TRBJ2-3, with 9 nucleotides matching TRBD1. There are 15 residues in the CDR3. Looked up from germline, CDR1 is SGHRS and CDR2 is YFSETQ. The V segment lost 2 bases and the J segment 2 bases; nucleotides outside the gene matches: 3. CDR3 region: CASSFGQGITDTQYF. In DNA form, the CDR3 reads TGCGCCAGCAGCTTTGGACAGGGGATCACAGATACGCAGTATTTT.